The table lists the clone carrying this TCR beta chain with many counts. Its specificity is unknown. In germline, CDR1 is SQVTM, CDR2 ANQGSEA. V shed 6 bases and J shed 5 bases, with 11 bases lying between them. This CDR3 comprises 13 residues. TCRbeta library construction was performed incorporating unique molecular identifiers. TCRdb analysed the PCR reads with MiXCR anew, one entry per CDR3 protein. Here the sample spans around 500,000 distinct CDR3 sequences, 23% being singletons. The data were obtained in a study of T-cell reconstitution after alpha-beta-depleted transplantation in children. Findings and caveats of the study: Reportedly, roughly two months post-transplant, alpha-beta T cells arose from several hundred expanded graft clones. Surviving recipient T cells and thymic progenitors accounted for the high day-60 TCRbeta diversity observed in some patients. Diversity and T-cell counts at one year after transplant derived mostly from new T cells.

This receptor was identified in a boy under three years old who had a stem cell transplant for acute myeloid leukemia, so the T cells may come from the graft donor. This chain uses TRBV29-1 with TRBJ1-6, with D uncertain. Sequencing used PBMCs, mostly from graft donor cells, obtained 360 days after TCRalphabeta/CD19-depleted stem cell transplant. CDR3 residues: CSVLADDNSPLHF. Written as DNA, the CDR3 is TGCAGCGTACTTGCGGATGATAATTCACCCCTCCACTTT.